This T cell receptor (beta chain) was recovered during a study of T cell responses to AZD1222 COVID-19 vaccine. General study results and limits: In a largely white British group with more females than males, clonal diversity was possibly underestimated. Of the AZD1222 recipients, only 5 to 7 were seropositive at baseline. CD4 TCRs linked to vaccination spanned spike, dominating at 160-218 and 743-854. Unmutated variant regions reportedly attract nearly half of all spike-specific TCRs.

Sequencing was performed with immunoSEQ multiplex PCR; in TCRdb, only in-frame clones are kept and a portion is missing. The table has 110,000 to 150,000 clones, around 89% seen once. About this clone itself: Its antigen is not known.

The CDR3 is made up of 16 amino acids. With V trimmed by 3 bases and J by 9 bases, 15 bases remained unmatched. Germline lookup yields CDR1 SGDLS and CDR2 YYNGEE. The clonotype was recovered from an adult in good health. Material: peripheral blood, obtained on day 0 of AZD1222 vaccination. The genes are TRBV9 and TRBJ2-5; 9 nucleotides agree with TRBD2. This CDR3 reads CASSGMTSGHTGAQYF. The CDR3 DNA follows: TGTGCCAGCAGCGGGATGACTAGCGGCCACACAGGGGCCCAGTACTTC. The complete variable domain, with remaining parts taken from reference TRBV9 and TRBJ2-5, reads DSGVTQTPKHLITATGQRVTLRCSPRSGDLSVYWYQQSLDQGLQFLIQYYNGEERAKGNILERFSAQQFPDLHSELNLSSLELGDSALYFCASSGMTSGHTGAQYFGPGTRLLVL.